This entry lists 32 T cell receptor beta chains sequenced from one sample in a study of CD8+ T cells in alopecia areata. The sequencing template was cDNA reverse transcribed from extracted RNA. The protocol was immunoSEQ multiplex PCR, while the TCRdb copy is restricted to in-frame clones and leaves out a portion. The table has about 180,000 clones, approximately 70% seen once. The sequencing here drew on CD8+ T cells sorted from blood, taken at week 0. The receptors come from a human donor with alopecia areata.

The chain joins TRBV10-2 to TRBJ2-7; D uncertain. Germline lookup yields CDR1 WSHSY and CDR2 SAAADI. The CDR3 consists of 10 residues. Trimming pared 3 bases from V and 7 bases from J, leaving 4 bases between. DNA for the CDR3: TGCGCCAGCAGTGATGAGGAGCAGTACTTC. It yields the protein CASSDEEQYF.

The CDR3 spells CASSESGEVAIQYF. In DNA, the CDR3 is TGTGCCAGCAGCGAATCGGGTGAGGTCGCCATTCAGTACTTC. The chain employs TRBV7-9 and TRBJ2-4; D is unresolved. Germline V gene data show CDR1 as SEHNR and CDR2 as FQNEAQ (reference sequence). Trimming took 5 bases from V and 9 from J, leaving 17 bases between them. This CDR3 region has 14 residues.

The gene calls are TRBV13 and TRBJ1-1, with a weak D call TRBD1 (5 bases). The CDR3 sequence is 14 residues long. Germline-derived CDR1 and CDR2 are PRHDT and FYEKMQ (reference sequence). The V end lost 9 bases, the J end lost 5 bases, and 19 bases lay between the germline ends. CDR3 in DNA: TGTGCCAGAGACCGGGACCCGGGGAGGACTGAAGCTTTCTTT. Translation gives CARDRDPGRTEAFF.

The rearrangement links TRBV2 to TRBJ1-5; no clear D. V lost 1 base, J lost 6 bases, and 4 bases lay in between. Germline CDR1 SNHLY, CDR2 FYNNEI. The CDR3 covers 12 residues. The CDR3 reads CASSEGSQPQHF. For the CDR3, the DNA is TGTGCCAGCAGTGAAGGGAGTCAGCCCCAGCATTTT.

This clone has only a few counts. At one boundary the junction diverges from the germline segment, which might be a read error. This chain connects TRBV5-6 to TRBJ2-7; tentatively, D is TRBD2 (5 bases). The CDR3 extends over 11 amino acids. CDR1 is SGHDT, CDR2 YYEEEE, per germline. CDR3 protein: CASSFSGEVDF. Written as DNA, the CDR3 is TGTGCCAGCAGCTTTTCCGGGGAAGTAGACTTC.

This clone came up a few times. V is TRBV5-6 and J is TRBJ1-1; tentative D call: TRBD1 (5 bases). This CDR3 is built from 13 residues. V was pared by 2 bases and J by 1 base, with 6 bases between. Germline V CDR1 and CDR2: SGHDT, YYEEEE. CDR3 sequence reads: CASSFGGNTEAFF. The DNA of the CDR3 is TGTGCCAGCAGCTTCGGGGGGAACACTGAAGCTTTCTTT.

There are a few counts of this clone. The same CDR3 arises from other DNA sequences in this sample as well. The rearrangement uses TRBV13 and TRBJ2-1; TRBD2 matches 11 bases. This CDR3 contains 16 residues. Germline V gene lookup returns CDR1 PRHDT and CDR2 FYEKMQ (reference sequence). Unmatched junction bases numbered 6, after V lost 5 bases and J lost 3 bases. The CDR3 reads CASSPRLAGLYNEQFF. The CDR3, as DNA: TGTGCCAGCAGCCCCAGACTAGCGGGACTCTACAATGAGCAGTTCTTC.

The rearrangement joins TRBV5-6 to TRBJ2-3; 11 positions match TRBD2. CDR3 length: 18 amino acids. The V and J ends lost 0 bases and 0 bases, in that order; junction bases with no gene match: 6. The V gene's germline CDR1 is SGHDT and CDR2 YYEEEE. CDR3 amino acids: CASSLEGLAVPSTDTQYF. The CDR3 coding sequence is TGTGCCAGCAGCTTGGAGGGACTAGCGGTCCCTAGCACAGATACGCAGTATTTT.

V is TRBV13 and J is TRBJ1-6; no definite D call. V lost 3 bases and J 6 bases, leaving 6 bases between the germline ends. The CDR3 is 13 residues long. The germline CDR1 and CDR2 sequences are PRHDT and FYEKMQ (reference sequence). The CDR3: CASSLGFNSPLHF. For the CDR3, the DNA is TGTGCCAGCAGCTTGGGGTTTAATTCACCCCTCCACTTT.

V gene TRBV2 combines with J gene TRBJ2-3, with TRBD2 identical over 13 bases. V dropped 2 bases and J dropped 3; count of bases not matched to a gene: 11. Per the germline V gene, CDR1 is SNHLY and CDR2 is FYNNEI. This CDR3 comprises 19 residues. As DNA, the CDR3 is TGTGCCAGCAGTGAAAGACTAGCGGGGGGCATCCGGGGGACAGATACGCAGTATTTT. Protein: CASSERLAGGIRGTDTQYF.

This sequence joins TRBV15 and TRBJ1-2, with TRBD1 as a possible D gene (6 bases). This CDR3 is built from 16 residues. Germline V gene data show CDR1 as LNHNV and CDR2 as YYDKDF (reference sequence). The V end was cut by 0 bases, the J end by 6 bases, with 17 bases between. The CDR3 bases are TGTGCCACCAGCAGAGATACAGGGTCCTCCGAGAATGGCTACACCTTC. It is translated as CATSRDTGSSENGYTF.

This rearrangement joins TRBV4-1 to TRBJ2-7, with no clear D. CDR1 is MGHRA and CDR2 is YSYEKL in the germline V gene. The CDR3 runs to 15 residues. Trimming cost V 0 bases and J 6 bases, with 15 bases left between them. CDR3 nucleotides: TGCGCCAGCAGCCAAGATAACGGCGTACGAGGCGAGCAGTACTTC. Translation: CASSQDNGVRGEQYF.

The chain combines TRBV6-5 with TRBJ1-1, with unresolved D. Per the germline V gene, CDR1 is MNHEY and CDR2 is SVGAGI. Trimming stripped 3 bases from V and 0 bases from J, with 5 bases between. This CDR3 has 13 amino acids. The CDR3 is CASSYRMNTEAFF. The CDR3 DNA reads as TGTGCCAGCAGTTATCGGATGAACACTGAAGCTTTCTTT.

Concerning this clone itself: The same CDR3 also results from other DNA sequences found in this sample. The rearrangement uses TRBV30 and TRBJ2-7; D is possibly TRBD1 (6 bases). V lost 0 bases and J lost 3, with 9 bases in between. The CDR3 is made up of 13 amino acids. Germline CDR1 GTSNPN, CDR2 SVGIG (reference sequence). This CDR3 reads CAWSVGGNYEQYF. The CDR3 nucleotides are TGTGCCTGGAGTGTAGGGGGAAACTACGAGCAGTACTTC.

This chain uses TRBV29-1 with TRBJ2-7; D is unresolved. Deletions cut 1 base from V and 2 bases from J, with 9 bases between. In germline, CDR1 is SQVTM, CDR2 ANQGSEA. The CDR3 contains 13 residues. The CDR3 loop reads CSVEGDGTYEQYF. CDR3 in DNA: TGCAGCGTTGAAGGCGACGGTACCTACGAGCAGTACTTC.

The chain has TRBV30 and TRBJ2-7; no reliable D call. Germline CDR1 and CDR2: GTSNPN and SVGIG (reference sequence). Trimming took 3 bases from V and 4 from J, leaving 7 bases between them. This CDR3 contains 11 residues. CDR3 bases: TGTGCCTGGAGCGACAAATACGAGCAGTACTTC. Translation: CAWSDKYEQYF.

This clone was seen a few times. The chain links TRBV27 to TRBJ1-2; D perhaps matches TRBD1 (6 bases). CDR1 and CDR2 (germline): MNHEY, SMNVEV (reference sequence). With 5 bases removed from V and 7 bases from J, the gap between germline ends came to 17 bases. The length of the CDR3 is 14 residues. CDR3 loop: CASSPGQQGGGYTF. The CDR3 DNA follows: TGTGCCAGCAGTCCAGGCCAACAGGGAGGTGGCTACACCTTC.

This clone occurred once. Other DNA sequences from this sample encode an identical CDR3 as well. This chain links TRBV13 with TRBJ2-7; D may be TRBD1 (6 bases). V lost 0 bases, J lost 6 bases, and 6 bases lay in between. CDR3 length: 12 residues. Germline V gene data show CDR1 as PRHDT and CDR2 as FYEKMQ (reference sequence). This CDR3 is CASSLGRGEQYF. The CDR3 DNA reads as TGTGCCAGCAGCTTAGGCAGGGGCGAGCAGTACTTC.

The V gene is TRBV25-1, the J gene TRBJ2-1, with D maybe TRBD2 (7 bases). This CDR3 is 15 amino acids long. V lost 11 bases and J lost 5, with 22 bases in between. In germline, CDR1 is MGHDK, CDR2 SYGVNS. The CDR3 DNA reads TGTGCCGCCACAGAAGGGGGGGAGGGAGACAATGAGCAGTTCTTC. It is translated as CAATEGGEGDNEQFF.

CDR3 residues: CAWSVPGFNEKLFF. As DNA, the CDR3 is TGTGCCTGGAGTGTACCCGGTTTTAATGAAAAACTGTTTTTT. V usage is TRBV30 and J usage is TRBJ1-4; D unclear. The CDR3 spans 14 residues. Germline V gives CDR1 GTSNPN, CDR2 SVGIG (reference sequence). The V end lost 0 bases, the J end lost 4 bases, and 9 bases lay between the germline ends. The full variable domain, completed using reference TRBV30 and TRBJ1-4, is SQTIHQWPATLVQPVGSPLSLECTVEGTSNPNLYWYRQAAGRGLQLLFYSVGIGQISSEVPQNLSASRPQDRQFILSSKKLLLSDSGFYLCAWSVPGFNEKLFFGSGTQLSVL.

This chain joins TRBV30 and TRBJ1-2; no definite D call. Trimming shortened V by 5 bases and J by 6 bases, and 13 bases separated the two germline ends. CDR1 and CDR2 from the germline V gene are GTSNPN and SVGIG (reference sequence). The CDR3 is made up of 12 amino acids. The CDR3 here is CAWALTVDGYTF. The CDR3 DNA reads TGTGCCTGGGCGCTCACGGTCGATGGCTACACCTTC.

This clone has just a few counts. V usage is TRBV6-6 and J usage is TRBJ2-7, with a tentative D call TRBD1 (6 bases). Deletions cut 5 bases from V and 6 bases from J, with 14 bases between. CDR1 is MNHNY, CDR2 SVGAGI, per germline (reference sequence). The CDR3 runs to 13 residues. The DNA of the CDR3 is TGTGCCAGCAGTGATGACAGGCAGGGCGAGCAGTACTTC. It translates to CASSDDRQGEQYF.

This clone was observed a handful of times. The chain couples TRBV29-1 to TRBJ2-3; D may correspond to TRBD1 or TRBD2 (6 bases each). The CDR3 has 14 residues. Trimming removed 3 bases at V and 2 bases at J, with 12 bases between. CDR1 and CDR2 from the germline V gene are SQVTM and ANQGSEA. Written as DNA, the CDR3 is TGCAGCGTTGATAGGGGGGCCTACACAGATACGCAGTATTTT. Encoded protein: CSVDRGAYTDTQYF.

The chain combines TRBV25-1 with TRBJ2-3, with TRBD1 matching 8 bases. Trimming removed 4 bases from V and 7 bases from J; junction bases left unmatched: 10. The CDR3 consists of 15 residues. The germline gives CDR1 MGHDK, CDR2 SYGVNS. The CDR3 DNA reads TGTGCCAGCAGTGTTAGGACAGGGCCCTTTTATACGCAGTATTTT. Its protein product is CASSVRTGPFYTQYF.

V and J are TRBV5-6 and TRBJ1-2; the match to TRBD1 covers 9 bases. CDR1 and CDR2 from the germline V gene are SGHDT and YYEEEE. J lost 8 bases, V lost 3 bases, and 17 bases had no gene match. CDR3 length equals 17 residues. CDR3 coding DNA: TGTGCCAGCAGCTCCGGTTGGGGGACAGGGCCCGCTCAAGGCTACACCTTC. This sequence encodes CASSSGWGTGPAQGYTF. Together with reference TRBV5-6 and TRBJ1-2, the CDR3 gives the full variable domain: DAGVTQSPTHLIKTRGQQVTLRCSPKSGHDTVSWYQQALGQGPQFIFQYYEEEERQRGNFPDRFSGHQFPNYSSELNVNALLLGDSALYLCASSSGWGTGPAQGYTFGSGTRLTVV.

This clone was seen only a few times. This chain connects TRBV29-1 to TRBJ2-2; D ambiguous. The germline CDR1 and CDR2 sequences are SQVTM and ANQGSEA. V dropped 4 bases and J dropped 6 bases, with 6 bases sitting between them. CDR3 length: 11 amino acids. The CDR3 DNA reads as TGCAGCGTTGTCATGGCCGGGGAGCTGTTTTTT. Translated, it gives CSVVMAGELFF.

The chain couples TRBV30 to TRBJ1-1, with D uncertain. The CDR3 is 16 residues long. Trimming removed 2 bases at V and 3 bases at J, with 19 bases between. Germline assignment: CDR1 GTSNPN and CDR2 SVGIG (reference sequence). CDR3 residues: CAWSSPVFIADTEAFF. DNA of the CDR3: TGTGCCTGGAGTTCTCCCGTTTTTATCGCGGACACTGAAGCTTTCTTT.

The CDR3 bases are TGTGCCAGCAGCTACCGGGACATACCCGGCGGCGAGCAGTACTTC. It yields the protein CASSYRDIPGGEQYF. The rearrangement uses TRBV7-6 and TRBJ2-7; possible D gene TRBD1, 6 bases. This CDR3 contains 15 residues. With 4 bases removed from V and 6 bases from J, the gap between germline ends came to 19 bases. Looked up from germline, CDR1 is SGHVS and CDR2 is FNYEAQ.

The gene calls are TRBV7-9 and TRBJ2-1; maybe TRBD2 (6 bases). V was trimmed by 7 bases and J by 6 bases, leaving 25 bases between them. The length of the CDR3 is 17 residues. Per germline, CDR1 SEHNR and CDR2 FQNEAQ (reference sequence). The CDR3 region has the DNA TGTGCCAGCATTGGGCGGATGCGGGGCGGCCCGTCCAATGAGCAGTTCTTC. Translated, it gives CASIGRMRGGPSNEQFF.

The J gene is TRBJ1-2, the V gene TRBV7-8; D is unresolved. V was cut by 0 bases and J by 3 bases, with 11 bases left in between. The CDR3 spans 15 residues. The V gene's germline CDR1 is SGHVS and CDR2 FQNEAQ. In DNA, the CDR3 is TGTGCCAGCAGCTTAGCGCGTGACTCGGACTATGGCTACACCTTC. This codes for CASSLARDSDYGYTF.

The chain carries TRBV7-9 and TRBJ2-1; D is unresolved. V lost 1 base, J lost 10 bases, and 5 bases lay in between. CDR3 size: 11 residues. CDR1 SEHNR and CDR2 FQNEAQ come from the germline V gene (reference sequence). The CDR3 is CASSLGAEQFF. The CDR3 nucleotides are TGTGCCAGCAGCTTAGGGGCAGAGCAGTTCTTC.

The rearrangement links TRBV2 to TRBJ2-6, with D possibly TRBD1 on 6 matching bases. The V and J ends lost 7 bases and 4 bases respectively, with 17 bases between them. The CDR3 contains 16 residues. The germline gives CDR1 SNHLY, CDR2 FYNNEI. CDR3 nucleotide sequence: TGTGCCAGCACCAGAAGGTCAGGGGTCGGGGCCAACGTCCTGACTTTC. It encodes CASTRRSGVGANVLTF.